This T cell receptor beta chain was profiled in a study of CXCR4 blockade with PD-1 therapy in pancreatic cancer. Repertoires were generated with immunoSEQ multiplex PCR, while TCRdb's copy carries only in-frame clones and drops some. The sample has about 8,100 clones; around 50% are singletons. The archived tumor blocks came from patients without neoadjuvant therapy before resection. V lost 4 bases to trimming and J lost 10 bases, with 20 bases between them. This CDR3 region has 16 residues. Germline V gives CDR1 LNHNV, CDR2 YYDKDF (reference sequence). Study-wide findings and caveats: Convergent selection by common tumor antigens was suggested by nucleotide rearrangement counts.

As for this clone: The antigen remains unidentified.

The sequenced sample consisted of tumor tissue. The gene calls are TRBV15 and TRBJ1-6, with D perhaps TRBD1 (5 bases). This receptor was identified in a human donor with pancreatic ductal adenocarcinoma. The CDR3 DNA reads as TGTGCCACCAGCACCACGAAAAGGGGTTTCAGGTCACCCCTCCACTTT. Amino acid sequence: CATSTTKRGFRSPLHF.